This T cell receptor beta chain was profiled in a study of OX40 agonist ivuxolimab in advanced cancers. Looking at the study overall: Patients received intravenous ivuxolimab every 2 weeks at 0.01 to 10 mg/kg. The dose-escalation cohort had hepatocellular carcinoma, melanoma, renal cell or head and neck cancer.

TCRdb's table, derived via immunoSEQ multiplex PCR, lists solely in-frame clones and lacks some. Of about 66,000 clones listed, 87% are singletons. The germline gives CDR1 SGHAT, CDR2 FQNNGV. With 5 bases removed from V and 3 bases from J, the gap between germline ends came to 20 bases. CDR3 length: 17 residues. The study, taken as a whole, reports: At 0.1 to 3.0 mg/kg, clonal expansion of CD4+ and CD8+ blood T cells had occurred by week 6. CD8+ T cells showed, on average, more clonal expansion than CD4+ cells.

Worth noting for this clone: Its antigen is not identified.

This receptor was identified in an adult with an advanced solid tumor such as melanoma, head and neck, liver or kidney cancer. The sequencing here drew on CD4+ or CD8+ T cells sorted from blood, taken in a trial of the OX40 agonist ivuxolimab. This chain connects TRBV11-2 to TRBJ2-1, with a weak D call TRBD2 (7 bases). CDR3 region: CASSHTEGGGRYNEQFF. The CDR3 DNA sequence: TGTGCCAGCAGCCATACCGAAGGGGGGGGCCGCTACAATGAGCAGTTCTTC. Looking up the rest from reference TRBV11-2 and TRBJ2-1 gives the full variable domain: EAGVAQSPRYKIIEKRQSVAFWCNPISGHATLYWYQQILGQGPKLLIQFQNNGVVDDSQLPKDRFSAERLKGVDSTLKIQPAKLEDSAVYLCASSHTEGGGRYNEQFFGPGTRLTVL.